The clone carrying this T cell receptor (beta chain) was observed at least ten times. The target antigen is unknown. This CDR3 spans 15 amino acids. Trimming took off 2 bases at V and 2 bases at J, with 14 bases between the two ends. Per germline, CDR1 SGHRS and CDR2 YFSETQ. The record originates from a study of Graves' ophthalmopathy and Graves' hyperthyroidism. Whole-study results and caveats: For separating ophthalmopathy from stable hyperthyroidism, a 13-signature model gave approximately 90% sensitivity and 81.08% specificity.

RNA served as the template for amplifying TCR beta CDR3 regions. The first round was an RT-PCR with HTBI primers, and the second round was a multiplex PCR. Each CDR3 protein gets one entry after TCRdb re-called the multiplex PCR reads with MiXCR. In the table there are 57,000 or so distinct CDR3 sequences, roughly 46% of which are singletons. Moderately to severely active ophthalmopathy under 3 months, CAS at least 3, NOSPECS at least 4. Orbital computed tomography, thyroid ultrasound, TRAb, serum thyroxine and clinical symptoms formed the basis of diagnosis. From fresh peripheral blood, around 9.3 ml in volume, the PBMCs were obtained.

Sequencing was done on a sample of peripheral blood. This sequence was found in an adult woman with Graves' ophthalmopathy. V usage is TRBV5-1 and J usage is TRBJ2-7; D possibly corresponds to TRBD1 (8 bases). The CDR3 reads CASSFTGGATYEQYF. CDR3 nucleotides: TGCGCCAGCAGCTTCACAGGGGGGGCTACCTACGAGCAGTACTTC.